The next 6 T cell receptor beta chains were all read from a single sample in a study of blood T cell repertoires in COVID-19. The assay was immunoSEQ multiplex PCR, and TCRdb's table has in-frame clones only and misses some. The profile shows 100,000 to 150,000 clones, 65% to 90% of them singletons. Sequences were obtained from peripheral blood. The source of these receptors is a man older than 75 with active or convalescent COVID-19.

This clone was recorded only once. The V gene is TRBV6-5, the J gene TRBJ2-3, with TRBD1 identical over 10 bases. The germline V gene has CDR1 MNHEY and CDR2 SVGAGI. The CDR3 has 15 amino acids. V shed 6 bases, J shed 4 bases, and the junction held 7 bases outside the gene matches. The DNA of the CDR3 is TGTGCCAGCAGCCGGGACAGGGGAGGCGCAGATACGCAGTATTTT. Its protein product is CASSRDRGGADTQYF.

This clone was picked up a small number of times. The V and J genes are TRBV19 and TRBJ1-2, with 9 bases fitting TRBD1. J was trimmed by 7 bases and V by 7 bases; bases with no gene match: 16. This CDR3 comprises 16 residues. Germline-derived CDR1 and CDR2 are LNHDA and SQIVND (reference sequence). The CDR3 DNA reads TGTGCCAGTATTAGTATAGCCGGGACAGGGATCGGTGGCTACACCTTC. Its protein is CASISIAGTGIGGYTF.

V gene TRBV7-9 combines with J gene TRBJ1-2; 7 bases are shared with TRBD1. The CDR3 loop spans 14 amino acids. V lost 7 bases and J lost 4; bases outside the gene matches: 9. The germline gives CDR1 SEHNR, CDR2 FQNEAQ (reference sequence). CDR3 sequence (DNA): TGTGCCAGCACCCGACAGGGAGGTTTCTATGGCTACACCTTC. This gives the protein CASTRQGGFYGYTF.

This clone was observed a handful of times. This chain uses TRBV29-1 with TRBJ1-2; D remains unclear. The CDR3 is 15 residues long. Germline-derived CDR1 and CDR2 are SQVTM and ANQGSEA. V shed 4 bases and J shed 6 bases, with 21 bases lying between them. The CDR3 nucleotides are TGCAGCGTTGCGGCCACAACCACCCGGCGGGATGGCTACACCTTC. This codes for CSVAATTTRRDGYTF. The variable domain in full, completed from reference TRBV29-1 and TRBJ1-2, reads SAVISQKPSRDICQRGTSLTIQCQVDSQVTMMFWYRQQPGQSLTLIATANQGSEATYESGFVIDKFPISRPNLTFSTLTVSNMSPEDSSIYLCSVAATTTRRDGYTFGSGTRLTVV.

The chain is built from TRBV6-6 and TRBJ1-1, with a possible D match to TRBD1 (5 bases). This CDR3 has 13 residues. V was pared by 6 bases and J by 5 bases, with 13 bases between. CDR1 is MNHNY and CDR2 is SVGAGI in the germline V gene (reference sequence). CDR3: CASSWDGGTEAFF. The CDR3 coding sequence is TGTGCCAGCAGCTGGGACGGGGGGACTGAAGCTTTCTTT.

The chain uses TRBV10-3 and TRBJ2-1; 11 positions match TRBD2. Germline trimming cut 3 bases from V and 6 bases from J; bases unmatched to any gene: 7. CDR3 length: 16 amino acids. Germline CDR1 and CDR2: ENHRY and SYGVKD. The CDR3 DNA reads as TGTGCCATCAGTGACCAAGAAGGACTAGCGGGCAATGAGCAGTTCTTC. Its translation: CAISDQEGLAGNEQFF.